This T cell receptor (beta chain) was retrieved from a study of blood T cell repertoires in COVID-19. Study context: Samples representing acute and convalescent COVID-19 were sourced from the United States, Italy and Spain.

Germline V gives CDR1 MDHEN, CDR2 SYDVKM. CDR3 length equals 15 residues. J was trimmed by 7 bases and V by 6 bases; bases with no gene match: 11. Recovered status in Cohort 3 required two negative PCRs, clearance, or symptom resolution. Clones were read by immunoSEQ multiplex PCR, and TCRdb kept only the in-frame ones, dropping some. The sample carries about 330,000 clones, roughly 87% recorded once. The source is a young woman who had recovered from COVID-19. The chain couples TRBV28 to TRBJ1-5, with TRBD1 identical over 8 bases. Material for sequencing was PBMCs or T cells enriched from blood (not recorded which). CDR3 loop: CASRPRQGFRQPQHF. Written as DNA, the CDR3 is TGTGCCAGCAGGCCCCGACAGGGGTTCAGACAGCCCCAGCATTTT.